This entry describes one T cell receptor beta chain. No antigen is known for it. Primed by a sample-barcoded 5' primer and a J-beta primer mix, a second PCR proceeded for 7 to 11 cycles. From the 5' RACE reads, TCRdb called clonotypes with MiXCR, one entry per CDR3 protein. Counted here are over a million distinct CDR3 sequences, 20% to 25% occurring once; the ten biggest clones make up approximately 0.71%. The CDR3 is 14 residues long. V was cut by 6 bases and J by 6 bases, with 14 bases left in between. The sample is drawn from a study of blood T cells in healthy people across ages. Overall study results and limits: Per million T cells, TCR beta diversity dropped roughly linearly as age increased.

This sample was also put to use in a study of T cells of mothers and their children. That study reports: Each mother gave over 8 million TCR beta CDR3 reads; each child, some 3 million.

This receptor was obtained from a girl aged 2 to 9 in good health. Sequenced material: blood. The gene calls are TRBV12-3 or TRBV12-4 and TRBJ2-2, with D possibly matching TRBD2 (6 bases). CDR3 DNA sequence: TGTGCCAGCAGACTGGGACTTTCCCCCGGGGAGCTGTTTTTT. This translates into CASRLGLSPGELFF.